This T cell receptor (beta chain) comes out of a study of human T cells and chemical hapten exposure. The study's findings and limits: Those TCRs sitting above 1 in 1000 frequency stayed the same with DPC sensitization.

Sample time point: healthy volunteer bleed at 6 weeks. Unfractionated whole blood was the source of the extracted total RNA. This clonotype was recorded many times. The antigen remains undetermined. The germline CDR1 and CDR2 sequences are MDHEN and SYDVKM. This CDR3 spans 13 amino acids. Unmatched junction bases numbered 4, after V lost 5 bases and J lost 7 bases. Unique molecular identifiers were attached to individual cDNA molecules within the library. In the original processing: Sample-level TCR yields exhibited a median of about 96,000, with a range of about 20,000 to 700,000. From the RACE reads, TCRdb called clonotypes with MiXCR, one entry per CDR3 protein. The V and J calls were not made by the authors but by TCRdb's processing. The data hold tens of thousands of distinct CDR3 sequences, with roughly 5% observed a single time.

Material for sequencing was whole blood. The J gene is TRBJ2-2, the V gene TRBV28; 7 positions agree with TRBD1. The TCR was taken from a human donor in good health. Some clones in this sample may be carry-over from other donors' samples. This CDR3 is CASSKGAHGELFF. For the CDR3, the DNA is TGTGCCAGCAGTAAGGGGGCGCACGGGGAGCTGTTTTTT.